This T cell receptor beta chain was sequenced in a study of CD8 T cells in Susac syndrome. RNA was extracted with the RNeasy kit, and a quantity of about 0.45 to 1 ug was reverse transcribed using random hexamers. It was immunoSEQ multiplex PCR that amplified TCR beta CDR3 across 54 Vbeta and 13 Jbeta. TCRdb fed the immunoSEQ multiplex PCR reads into MiXCR, producing one record per CDR3 protein. The data hold approximately 110,000 distinct CDR3 sequences, with around 94% observed a single time. Negative isolation was applied to CD8+ and CD4+ T cells, and FACS enrichment was applied to TEMRA cells. This clonotype occurred once. This CDR3 contains 13 residues. V dropped 5 bases and J dropped 2 bases, with 9 bases sitting between them. The germline gives CDR1 PRHDT, CDR2 FYEKMQ (reference sequence).

V usage is TRBV13 and J usage is TRBJ2-5; no clear D gene. Sequencing was performed on CD4+ T cells from PBMCs. The TCR was taken from a human donor in good health. CDR3 in DNA: TGTGCCAGCAGCCCCTGGGGACAAGAGACCCAGTACTTC. As protein: CASSPWGQETQYF.